The clone carrying this T cell receptor beta chain was counted between two and nine times. Antigen unknown. According to the study, TCR beta libraries were built with iRepertoire HTBI primers and CDR3-region Arm-PCR. TCRdb re-analysed the multiplex PCR reads in MiXCR, keeping a single row per CDR3 protein. The sample carries almost 350,000 distinct CDR3 sequences, roughly a fifth recorded once. Time point noted: persistent/refractory GD, antithyroid drugs over 5 years with positive TRAb. The TCR library was made from RNA that had been extracted from PBMCs in TRIzol. Clinicians diagnosed Graves' disease using American Thyroid Association guidelines. This sample was included in a study of regulatory T cells in long-lasting Graves disease. Study outcomes and limitations: With under 3,500 shared public clonotypes, persistent patients exceeded new patients, who shared just over 950. Newly diagnosed Graves' patients exceeded persistent ones in TCR diversity.

This receptor was obtained from a female donor with Graves disease. Material: peripheral blood mononuclear cells (PBMCs), obtained when the disease was refractory, from a patient treated with antithyroid drugs.

CDR3 loop: CASSYSTGVTEAFF. The CDR3 DNA reads TGTGCCAGCAGTTACTCGACAGGGGTCACTGAAGCTTTCTTT. The chain has TRBV6-2 or TRBV6-3 and TRBJ1-1; 8 nucleotides agree with TRBD1. Germline values: CDR1 MNHEY, CDR2 SVGEGT. The CDR3 runs to 14 residues. The V and J ends lost 0 bases and 4 bases, in that order; junction bases with no gene match: 1.